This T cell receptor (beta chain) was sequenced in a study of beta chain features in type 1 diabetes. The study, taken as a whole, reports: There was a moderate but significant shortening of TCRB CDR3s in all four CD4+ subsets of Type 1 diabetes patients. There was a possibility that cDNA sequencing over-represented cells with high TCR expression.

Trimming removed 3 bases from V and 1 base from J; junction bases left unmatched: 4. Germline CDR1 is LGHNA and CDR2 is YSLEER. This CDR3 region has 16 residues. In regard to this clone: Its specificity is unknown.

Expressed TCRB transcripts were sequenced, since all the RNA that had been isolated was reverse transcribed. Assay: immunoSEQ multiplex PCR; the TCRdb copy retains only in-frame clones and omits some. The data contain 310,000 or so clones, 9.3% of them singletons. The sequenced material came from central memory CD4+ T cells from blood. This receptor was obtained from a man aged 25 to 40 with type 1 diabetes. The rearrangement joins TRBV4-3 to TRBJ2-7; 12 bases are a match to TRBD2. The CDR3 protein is CASSQRLAGASYEQYF. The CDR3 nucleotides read TGCGCCAGCAGCCAGCGACTAGCGGGGGCATCCTACGAGCAGTACTTC.